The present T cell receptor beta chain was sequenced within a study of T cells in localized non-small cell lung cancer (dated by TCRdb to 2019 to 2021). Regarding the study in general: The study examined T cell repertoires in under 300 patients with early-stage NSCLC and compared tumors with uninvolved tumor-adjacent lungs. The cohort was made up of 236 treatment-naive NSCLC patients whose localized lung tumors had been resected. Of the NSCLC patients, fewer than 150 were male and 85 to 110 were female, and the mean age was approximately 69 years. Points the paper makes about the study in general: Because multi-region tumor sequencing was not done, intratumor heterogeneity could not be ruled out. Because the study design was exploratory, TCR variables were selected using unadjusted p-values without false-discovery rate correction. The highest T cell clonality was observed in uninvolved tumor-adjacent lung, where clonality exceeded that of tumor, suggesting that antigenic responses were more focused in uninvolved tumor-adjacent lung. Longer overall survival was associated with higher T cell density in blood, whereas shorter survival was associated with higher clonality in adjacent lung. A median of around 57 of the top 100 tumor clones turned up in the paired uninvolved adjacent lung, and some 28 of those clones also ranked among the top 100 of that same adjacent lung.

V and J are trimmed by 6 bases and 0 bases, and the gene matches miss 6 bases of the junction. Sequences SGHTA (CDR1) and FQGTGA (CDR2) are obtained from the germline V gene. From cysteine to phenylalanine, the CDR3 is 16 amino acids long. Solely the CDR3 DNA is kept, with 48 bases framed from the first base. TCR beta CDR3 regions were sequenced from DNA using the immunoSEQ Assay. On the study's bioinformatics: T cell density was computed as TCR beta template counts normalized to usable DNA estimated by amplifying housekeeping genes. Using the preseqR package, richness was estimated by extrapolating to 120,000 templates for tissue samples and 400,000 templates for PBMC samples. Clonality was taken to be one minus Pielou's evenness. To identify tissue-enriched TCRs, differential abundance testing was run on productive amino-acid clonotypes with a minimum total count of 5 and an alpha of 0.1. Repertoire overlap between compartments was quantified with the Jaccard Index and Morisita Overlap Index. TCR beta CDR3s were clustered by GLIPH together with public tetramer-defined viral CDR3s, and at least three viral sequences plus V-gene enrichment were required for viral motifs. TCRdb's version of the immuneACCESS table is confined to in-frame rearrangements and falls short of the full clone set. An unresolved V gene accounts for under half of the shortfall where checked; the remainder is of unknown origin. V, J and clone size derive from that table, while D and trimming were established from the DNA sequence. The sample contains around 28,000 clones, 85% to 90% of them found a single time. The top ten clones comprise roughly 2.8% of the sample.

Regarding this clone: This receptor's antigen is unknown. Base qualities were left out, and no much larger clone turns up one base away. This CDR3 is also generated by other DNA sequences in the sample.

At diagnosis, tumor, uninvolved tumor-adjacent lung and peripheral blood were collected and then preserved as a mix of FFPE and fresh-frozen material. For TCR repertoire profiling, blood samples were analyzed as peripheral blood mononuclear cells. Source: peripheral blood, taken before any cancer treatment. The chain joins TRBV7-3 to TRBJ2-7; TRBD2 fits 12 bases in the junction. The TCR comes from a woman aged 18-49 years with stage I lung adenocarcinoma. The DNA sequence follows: TGTGCCAGCAGTGAACAGACTAGCGGGAGCTCCTACGAGCAGTACTTC. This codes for CASSEQTSGSSYEQYF.